Detailed here is one T cell receptor (beta chain). Time point reported: naive CD8 control sorted from an acute-time-point sample. This sample was taken from a study of CD8 T cells in acute hepatitis C reinfection. This table comes from immunoSEQ multiplex PCR, and its TCRdb copy is limited to in-frame clones, with some not included. This sample has over 35,000 clones, with 87% found just once. The germline V gene has CDR1 MNHNY and CDR2 SVGAGI (reference sequence). V gave up 8 bases and J gave up 2 bases, with 19 bases separating them. The length of the CDR3 is 15 residues. V gene TRBV6-6 combines with J gene TRBJ2-7; either TRBD1 or TRBD2 may supply D (5 bases each). This clonotype originated in a man aged 25 to 40 with chronic hepatitis C. Sequencing was done on a sample of naive CD8+ T cells from PBMCs. Here the CDR3 reads CASSLGTIFPYEQYF. In nucleotides, the CDR3 is TGTGCCAGCTCTTTGGGGACGATCTTCCCCTACGAGCAGTACTTC.